Described below is a single TCR beta chain sequence and its context. This entry is derived from a study of T-cell reconstitution after alpha-beta-depleted transplantation in children. Germline V gene lookup returns CDR1 DFQATT and CDR2 SNEGSKA (reference sequence). Trimming removed 6 bases at V and 4 bases at J, with 15 bases between. CDR3 length equals 13 residues. The TCRbeta library was prepared with unique molecular identifiers. One entry per CDR3 protein results from TCRdb running MiXCR on the PCR reads. This sample has around 600,000 distinct CDR3 sequences, with over 9.5% found just once. The TCR comes from a human donor who donated a stem cell graft to a child with acute myeloid leukemia. This sample comprised PBMCs from the stem cell graft donor, obtained from the stem cell graft. The chain couples TRBV20-1 to TRBJ1-1; D is possibly TRBD1 (5 bases). The CDR3 sequence is CSATQVKGTEAFF. The CDR3 bases are TGCAGTGCCACACAGGTTAAAGGCACTGAAGCTTTCTTT.